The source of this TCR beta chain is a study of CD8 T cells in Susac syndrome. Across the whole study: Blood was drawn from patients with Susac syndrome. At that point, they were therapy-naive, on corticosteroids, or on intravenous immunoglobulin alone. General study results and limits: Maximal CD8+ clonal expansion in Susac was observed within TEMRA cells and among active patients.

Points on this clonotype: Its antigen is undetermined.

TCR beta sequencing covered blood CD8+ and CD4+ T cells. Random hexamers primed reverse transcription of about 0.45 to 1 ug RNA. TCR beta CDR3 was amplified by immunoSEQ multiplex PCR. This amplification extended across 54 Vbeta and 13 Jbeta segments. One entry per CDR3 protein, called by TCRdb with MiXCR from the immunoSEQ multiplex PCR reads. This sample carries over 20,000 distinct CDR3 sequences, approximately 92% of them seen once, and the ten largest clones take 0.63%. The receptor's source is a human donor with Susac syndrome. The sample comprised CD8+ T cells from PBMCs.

The chain's CDR3 is CASGLATPRVHEQFF. As DNA, the CDR3 is TGTGCTAGTGGTTTGGCAACCCCCAGGGTCCATGAGCAGTTCTTC. The V call is TRBV12-5, the J call TRBJ2-1; possible D gene TRBD1, 5 bases. The ends were cut back, 1 base at V and 8 bases at J, with 15 bases in the middle. The CDR3 length is 15 residues. Germline V gene lookup returns CDR1 LGHNT and CDR2 FRNRAP.